Listed below are T cell receptor beta chains from one sample, sequenced in a study of blood T cell repertoires in COVID-19. TCRdb's copy holds only in-frame clones and misses some; the assay was immunoSEQ multiplex PCR. The sample includes about 440,000 clones, around 88% seen only once; the top ten take over 10%. Sequencing used peripheral blood. The receptors were sampled from a woman in her 50s with COVID-19, enrolled during active disease. The CDR3 runs from the conserved cysteine through the conserved F or W. Fields, in order: D gene, J gene, V gene, clone size, CDR3 protein, CDR3 DNA. D genes are given only for firm matches. Clone size is not always given. Where it is, it says once, few, many or a class for expanded clones.

D: .; J: TRBJ1-3; V: TRBV29-1; size: .; CDR3: CSVGQGTGNTIYF; DNA: TGCAGCGTGGGCCAGGGGACGGGAAACACCATATATTTT
D: TRBD2; J: TRBJ2-3; V: TRBV5-4; size: .; CDR3: CASSERGAVRGVDTQYF; DNA: TGTGCCAGCAGCGAAAGGGGCGCGGTTCGGGGGGTAGATACGCAGTATTTT
D: .; J: TRBJ2-1; V: TRBV11-1; size: .; CDR3: CASSPRGDEQFF; DNA: TGTGCCAGCAGCCCCAGAGGTGATGAGCAGTTCTTC
D: .; J: TRBJ2-2; V: TRBV3-1/TRBV3-2; size: .; CDR3: CASSPRGGTVSTGELFF; DNA: TGTGCCAGCAGCCCCCGGGGGGGGACAGTGAGTACCGGGGAGCTGTTTTTT
D: TRBD1; J: TRBJ1-6; V: TRBV7-9; size: .; CDR3: CASSRQGFYNSPLHF; DNA: TGTGCCAGCAGCCGACAGGGTTTTTATAATTCACCCCTCCACTTT
D: .; J: TRBJ2-3; V: TRBV6-5; size: .; CDR3: CASTPPGVTQYF; DNA: TGTGCCAGCACCCCCCCAGGGGTTACGCAGTATTTT
D: TRBD1; J: TRBJ1-4; V: TRBV6-5; size: .; CDR3: CASSSGQINEKLFF; DNA: TGTGCCAGCAGTTCGGGACAGATTAATGAAAAACTGTTTTTT
D: .; J: TRBJ2-3; V: TRBV15; size: .; CDR3: CATSRQGSTDTQYF; DNA: TGTGCCACCAGCAGACAGGGAAGCACAGATACGCAGTATTTT
D: .; J: TRBJ1-1; V: TRBV4-1; size: .; CDR3: CASSQAPGDSTEAFF; DNA: TGCGCCAGCAGCCAAGCTCCGGGTGATAGCACTGAAGCTTTCTTT
D: .; J: TRBJ1-1; V: TRBV7-2; size: once; CDR3: CASSLGQANTEAFF; DNA: TGTGCCAGCAGCTTAGGGCAGGCGAACACTGAAGCTTTCTTT
D: .; J: TRBJ1-1; V: TRBV13; size: once; CDR3: CASSLAPGGANTEAFF; DNA: TGTGCCAGCAGCTTAGCCCCGGGGGGGGCGAACACTGAAGCTTTCTTT
D: .; J: TRBJ1-3; V: TRBV15; size: .; CDR3: CATSRARGNTIYF; DNA: TGTGCCACCAGCAGAGCTAGGGGAAACACCATATATTTT